This T cell receptor beta chain was identified during a study of CD8 T cells in ankylosing spondylitis. This clonotype was picked up one time. Antigen unknown. TCRdb reprocessed the 5' RACE reads via MiXCR and lists one record per CDR3 protein. The data contain roughly 700,000 distinct CDR3 sequences, around 19% of them singletons. Study-wide results and limits: There was reportedly significant enrichment of clones that were disease-linked in matched ankylosing spondylitis synovial fluid. In reactive arthritis synovial fluid and blood, some motif variants had been reported before. Characteristic of ankylosing spondylitis blood, it appeared, was a TCR beta motif comprising about eight highly homologous variants. Disease-associated clonotypes exhibited CD8+ identity and were relatively infrequent in peripheral blood.

Trimming removed 0 bases at V and 7 bases at J, with 14 bases between. The length of the CDR3 is 14 residues. The germline gives CDR1 SGHRS, CDR2 YFSETQ. The sequence was collected from a male donor with ankylosing spondylitis. The chain combines TRBV5-1 with TRBJ2-7; D call uncertain. The material sequenced was blood, either unsorted or a sorted T cell fraction (not recorded which). The CDR3 protein is CASSLDPTLREQYF. DNA for the CDR3: TGCGCCAGCAGCTTGGACCCTACCCTACGTGAGCAGTACTTC.